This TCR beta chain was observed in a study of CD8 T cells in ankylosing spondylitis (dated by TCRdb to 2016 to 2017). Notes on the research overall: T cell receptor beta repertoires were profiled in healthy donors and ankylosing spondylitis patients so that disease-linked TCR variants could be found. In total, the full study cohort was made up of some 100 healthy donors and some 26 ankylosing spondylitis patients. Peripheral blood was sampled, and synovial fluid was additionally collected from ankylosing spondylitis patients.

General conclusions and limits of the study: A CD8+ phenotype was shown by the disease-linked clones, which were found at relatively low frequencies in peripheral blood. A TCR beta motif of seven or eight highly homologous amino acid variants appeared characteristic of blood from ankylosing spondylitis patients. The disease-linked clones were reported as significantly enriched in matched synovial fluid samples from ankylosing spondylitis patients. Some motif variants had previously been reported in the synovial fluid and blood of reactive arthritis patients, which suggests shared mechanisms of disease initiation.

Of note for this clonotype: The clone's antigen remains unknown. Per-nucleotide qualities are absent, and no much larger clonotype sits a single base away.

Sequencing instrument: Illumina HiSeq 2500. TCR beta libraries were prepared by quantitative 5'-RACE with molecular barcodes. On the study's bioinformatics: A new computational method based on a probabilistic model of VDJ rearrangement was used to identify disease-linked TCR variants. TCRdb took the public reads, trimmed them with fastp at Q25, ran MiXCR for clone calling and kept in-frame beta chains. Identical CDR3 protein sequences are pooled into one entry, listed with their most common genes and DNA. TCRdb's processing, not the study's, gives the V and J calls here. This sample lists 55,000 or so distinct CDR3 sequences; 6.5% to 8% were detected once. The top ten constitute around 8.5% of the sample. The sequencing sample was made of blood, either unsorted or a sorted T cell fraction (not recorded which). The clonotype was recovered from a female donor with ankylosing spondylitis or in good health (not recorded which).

In nucleotide form, the sequence is TGTGCCAGCAGTCCACCGACAGGCCCCTTGAACACTGAAGCTTTCTTT. This translates into CASSPPTGPLNTEAFF. The chain uses TRBV5-6 and TRBJ1-1; the best D guess is TRBD1, with 6 bases matching. V gives up 5 bases and J gives up 0 bases, and the segment between their germline ends measures 17 bases. The CDR3 covers 16 residues, taking in both the cysteine and the phenylalanine. Only the CDR3 DNA is retained, 48 bases long and in frame from the first base. CDR1 and CDR2 were assigned from the germline V gene as SGHDT and YYEEEE.